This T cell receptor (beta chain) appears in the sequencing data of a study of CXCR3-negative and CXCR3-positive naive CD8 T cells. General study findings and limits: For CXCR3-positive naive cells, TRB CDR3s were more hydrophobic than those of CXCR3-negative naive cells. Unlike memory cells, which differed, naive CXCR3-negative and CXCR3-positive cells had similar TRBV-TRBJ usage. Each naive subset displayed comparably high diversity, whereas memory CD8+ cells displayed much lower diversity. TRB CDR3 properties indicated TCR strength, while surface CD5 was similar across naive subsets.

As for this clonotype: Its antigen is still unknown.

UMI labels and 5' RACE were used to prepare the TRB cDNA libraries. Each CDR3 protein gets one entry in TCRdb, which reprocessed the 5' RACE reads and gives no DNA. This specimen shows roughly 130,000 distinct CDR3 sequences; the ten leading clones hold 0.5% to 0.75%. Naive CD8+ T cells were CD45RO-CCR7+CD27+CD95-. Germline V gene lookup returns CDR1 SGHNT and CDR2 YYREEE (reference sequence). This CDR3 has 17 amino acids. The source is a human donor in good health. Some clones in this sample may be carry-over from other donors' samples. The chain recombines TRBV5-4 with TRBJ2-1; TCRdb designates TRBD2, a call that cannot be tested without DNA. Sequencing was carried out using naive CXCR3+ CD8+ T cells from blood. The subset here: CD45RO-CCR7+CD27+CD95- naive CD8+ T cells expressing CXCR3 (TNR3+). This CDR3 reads CASSPGVTSGGSYEQFF.